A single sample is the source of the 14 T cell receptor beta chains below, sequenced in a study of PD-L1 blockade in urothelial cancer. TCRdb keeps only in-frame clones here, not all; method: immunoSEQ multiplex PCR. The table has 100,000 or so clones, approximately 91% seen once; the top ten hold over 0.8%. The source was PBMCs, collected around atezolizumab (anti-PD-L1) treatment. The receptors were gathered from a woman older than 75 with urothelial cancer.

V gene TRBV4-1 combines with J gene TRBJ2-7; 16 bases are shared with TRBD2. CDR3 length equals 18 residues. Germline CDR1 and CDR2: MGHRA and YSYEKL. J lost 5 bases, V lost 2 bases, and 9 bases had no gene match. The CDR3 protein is CASSQLGLAGGVTNEQYF. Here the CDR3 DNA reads TGCGCCAGCAGCCAACTGGGACTAGCGGGAGGGGTTACGAACGAGCAGTACTTC.

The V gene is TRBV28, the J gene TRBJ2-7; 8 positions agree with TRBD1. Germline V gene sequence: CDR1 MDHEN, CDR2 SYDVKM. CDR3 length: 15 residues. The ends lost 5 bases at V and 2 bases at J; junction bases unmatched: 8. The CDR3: CASSAGTGQPYEQYF. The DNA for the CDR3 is TGTGCCAGCAGTGCCGGGACAGGCCAACCCTACGAGCAGTACTTC.

For the CDR3, the DNA is TGTGCCAGCAGCGGTGGGCCCGCAACTAATGAAAAACTGTTTTTT. As protein: CASSGGPATNEKLFF. The chain has TRBV6-5 and TRBJ1-4; no definite D call. Trimming pared 6 bases from V and 0 bases from J, leaving 11 bases between. There are 15 residues in the CDR3. Germline-derived CDR1 and CDR2 are MNHEY and SVGAGI.

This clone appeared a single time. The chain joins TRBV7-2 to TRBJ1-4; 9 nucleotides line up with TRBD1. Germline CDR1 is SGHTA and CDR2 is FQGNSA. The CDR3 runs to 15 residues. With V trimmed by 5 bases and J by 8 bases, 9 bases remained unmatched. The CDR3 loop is CASSPEGTGYEKLFF. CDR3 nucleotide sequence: TGTGCCAGCAGCCCCGAGGGGACAGGGTACGAAAAACTGTTTTTT.

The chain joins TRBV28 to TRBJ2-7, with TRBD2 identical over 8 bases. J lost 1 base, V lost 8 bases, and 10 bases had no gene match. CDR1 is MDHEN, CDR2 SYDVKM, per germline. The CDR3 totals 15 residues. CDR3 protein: CASGAPGGRSYEQYF. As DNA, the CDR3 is TGTGCCAGCGGTGCTCCGGGGGGGCGATCCTACGAGCAGTACTTC. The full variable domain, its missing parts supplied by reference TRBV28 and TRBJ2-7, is DVKVTQSSRYLVKRTGEKVFLECVQDMDHENMFWYRQDPGLGLRLIYFSYDVKMKEKGDIPEGYSVSREKKERFSLILESASTNQTSMYLCASGAPGGRSYEQYFGPGTRLTVT.

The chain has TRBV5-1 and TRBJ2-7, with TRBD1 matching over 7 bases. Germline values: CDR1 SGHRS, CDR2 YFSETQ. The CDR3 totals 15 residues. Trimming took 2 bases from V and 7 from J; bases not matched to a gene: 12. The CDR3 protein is CASSLRQGEGREQYF. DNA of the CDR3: TGCGCCAGCAGCTTAAGGCAGGGGGAAGGACGGGAGCAGTACTTC.

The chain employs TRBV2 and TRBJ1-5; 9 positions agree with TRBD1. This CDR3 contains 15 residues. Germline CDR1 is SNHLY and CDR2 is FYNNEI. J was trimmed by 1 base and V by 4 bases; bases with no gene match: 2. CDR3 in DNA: TGTGCCAGCAGTGCGGGACAGGGAAGCAATCAGCCCCAGCATTTT. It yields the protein CASSAGQGSNQPQHF.

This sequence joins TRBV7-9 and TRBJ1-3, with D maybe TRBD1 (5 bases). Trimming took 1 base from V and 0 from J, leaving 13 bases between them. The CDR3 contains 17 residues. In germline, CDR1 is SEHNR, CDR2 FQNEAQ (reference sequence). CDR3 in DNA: TGTGCCAGCAGCTTAGGGAACTACAGGCTCTCTGGAAACACCATATATTTT. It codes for CASSLGNYRLSGNTIYF.

In DNA form, the CDR3 reads TGTGCCTCACGACTAGCGGGAGCTGCAGATACGCAGTATTTT. This sequence encodes CASRLAGAADTQYF. The chain combines TRBV6-5 with TRBJ2-3, with 12 bases fitting TRBD2. The CDR3 covers 14 residues. The V segment lost 11 bases and the J segment 4 bases; nucleotides outside the gene matches: 7. Germline CDR1 MNHEY, CDR2 SVGAGI.

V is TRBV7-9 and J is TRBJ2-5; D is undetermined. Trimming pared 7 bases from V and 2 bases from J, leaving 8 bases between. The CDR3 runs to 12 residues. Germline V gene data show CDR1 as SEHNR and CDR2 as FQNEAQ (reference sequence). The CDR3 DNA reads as TGTGCCAGCACCACATATCAAGAGACCCAGTACTTC. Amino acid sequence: CASTTYQETQYF.

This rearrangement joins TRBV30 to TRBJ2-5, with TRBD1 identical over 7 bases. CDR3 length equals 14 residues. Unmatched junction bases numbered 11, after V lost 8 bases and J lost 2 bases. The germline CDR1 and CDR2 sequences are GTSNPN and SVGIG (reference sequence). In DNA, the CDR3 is TGTGCCATGACCGGGACAGAGTCACAAGAGACCCAGTACTTC. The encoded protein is CAMTGTESQETQYF.

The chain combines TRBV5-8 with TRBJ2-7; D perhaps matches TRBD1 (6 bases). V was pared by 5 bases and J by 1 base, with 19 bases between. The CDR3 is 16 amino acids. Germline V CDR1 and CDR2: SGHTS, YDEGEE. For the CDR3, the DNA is TGTGCCAGCAGGCGCACAACGTTAGGGGGTTCCTACGAGCAGTACTTC. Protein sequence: CASRRTTLGGSYEQYF.

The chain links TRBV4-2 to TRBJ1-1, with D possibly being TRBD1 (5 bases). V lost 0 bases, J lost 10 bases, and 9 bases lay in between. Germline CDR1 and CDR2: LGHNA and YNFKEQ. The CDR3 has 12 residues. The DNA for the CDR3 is TGTGCCAGCAGCCAAGATGGGGGGGGAGCTTTCTTT. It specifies CASSQDGGGAFF.

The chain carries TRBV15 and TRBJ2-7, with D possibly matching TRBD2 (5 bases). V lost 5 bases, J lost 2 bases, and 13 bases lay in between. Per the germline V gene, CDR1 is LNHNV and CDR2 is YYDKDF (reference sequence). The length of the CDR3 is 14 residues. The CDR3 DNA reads TGTGCCACCAGCTCTCGACGGGATCCCTACGAGCAGTACTTC. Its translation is CATSSRRDPYEQYF.